This T cell receptor (beta chain) came from a study of CD8+ T cells in alopecia areata. Treatment described: oral pan-JAK inhibitor, 5-10 mg twice daily. This CDR3 contains 16 residues. J was trimmed by 6 bases and V by 0 bases; bases with no gene match: 11. Germline V gene lookup returns CDR1 SGDLS and CDR2 YYNGEE. RNA, once extracted, was reverse transcribed into cDNA for use as the sequencing template. Some clones are missing from TCRdb's copy, which holds only in-frame ones; the method was immunoSEQ multiplex PCR. Here the sample spans about 210,000 clones, roughly three fifths being singletons. The TCR comes from a human donor with alopecia areata. The source material was CD4+ T cells sorted from blood, sampled at week 44, from a patient treated with tofacitinib. The genes are TRBV9 and TRBJ1-2; 7 bases fit TRBD1. The CDR3 bases are TGTGCCAGCAGCGTAGATCCCGCTGGAAGGGGGCATGGCTACACCTTC. It codes for CASSVDPAGRGHGYTF.